The 14 T cell receptor beta chains presented below share a single source sample, sequenced in a study of shared clonotypes between healthy human individuals (dated by TCRdb to the early 2020s). Library creation used the immunoSEQ multiplex PCR assay. The clones in this table, taken by TCRdb from immuneACCESS, are in-frame only. Not every clone is retained; where verified, under half of the shortfall comes from an unresolved V gene, and the cause of the rest is unknown. The sample yields under 2.5 million clones; 80% to 95% were counted once. Jointly, the top ten make up 0.37% of the sample. The source material was naive CD4+ T cells from PBMCs. The meaning of the sample's cell subset or site label: CD45RA+ positively selected. The receptors originated from a man aged 18 to 29 in good health. Some clones in this sample may be carry-over from other donors' samples.

To note about this clone: Different DNA sequences within this sample yield the same CDR3. The gene calls are TRBV27 and TRBJ1-5; D gene ambiguous. The CDR3 has 12 amino acids. Trimming took off 4 bases at V and 7 bases at J, with 8 bases between the two ends. The germline V gene encodes CDR1 MNHEY and CDR2 SMNVEV (reference sequence). The CDR3 reads CASSSLGQPQHF. In DNA, the CDR3 is TGTGCCAGCAGTTCCCTTGGGCAGCCCCAGCATTTT.

The chain carries TRBV5-4 and TRBJ2-3; the D gene is possibly TRBD1 (6 bases). This CDR3 is built from 16 residues. Trimming stripped 4 bases from V and 0 bases from J, with 15 bases between. Germline assignment: CDR1 SGHNT and CDR2 YYREEE (reference sequence). DNA of the CDR3: TGTGCCAGCAGCCTCCTCGGTACAGGGAGCACAGATACGCAGTATTTT. Its protein product is CASSLLGTGSTDTQYF. The full variable domain, rest sourced from reference TRBV5-4 and TRBJ2-3, is ETGVTQSPTHLIKTRGQQVTLRCSSQSGHNTVSWYQQALGQGPQFIFQYYREEENGRGNFPPRFSGLQFPNYSSELNVNALELDDSALYLCASSLLGTGSTDTQYFGPGTRLTVL.

This clone was counted once. The V gene is TRBV5-1, the J gene TRBJ1-2; a weak D match, TRBD1 (5 bases). V lost 4 bases and J 2 bases, leaving 21 bases between the germline ends. CDR1 is SGHRS and CDR2 is YFSETQ in the germline V gene. The length of the CDR3 is 17 residues. CDR3 in amino acids: CASSAGRDPETNYGYTF. CDR3 in DNA: TGCGCCAGCAGCGCCGGTCGGGACCCCGAAACCAACTATGGCTACACCTTC.

The chain has TRBV5-6 and TRBJ2-5, with a possible D match to TRBD2 (6 bases). CDR1 SGHDT and CDR2 YYEEEE come from the germline V gene. The CDR3 runs to 14 residues. Trimming cost V 5 bases and J 5 bases, with 16 bases left between them. The CDR3 nucleotides read TGTGCCAGCAGAAACACCGGGGGAGAGGAGACCCAGTACTTC. It encodes CASRNTGGEETQYF.

Comments on this clone: This sample includes further DNA sequences coding for the same CDR3. This chain joins TRBV5-1 and TRBJ2-7; 7 bases align to TRBD1. V trimming: 0 bases; J trimming: 1 base; junction bases outside the gene matches: 4. Germline assignment: CDR1 SGHRS and CDR2 YFSETQ. The CDR3 loop spans 15 amino acids. CDR3 sequence (DNA): TGCGCCAGCAGCTTGGCCGGGACAGAGTCCTACGAGCAGTACTTC. It encodes CASSLAGTESYEQYF. Combining the CDR3 with reference TRBV5-1 and TRBJ2-7 gives the whole variable domain KAGVTQTPRYLIKTRGQQVTLSCSPISGHRSVSWYQQTPGQGLQFLFEYFSETQRNKGNFPGRFSGRQFSNSRSEMNVSTLELGDSALYLCASSLAGTESYEQYFGPGTRLTVT.

The chain carries TRBV4-3 and TRBJ1-3; possibly TRBD1 for D (5 bases). Germline values: CDR1 LGHNA, CDR2 YSLEER. CDR3 size: 14 residues. V shed 6 bases and J shed 0 bases, with 9 bases lying between them. CDR3: CASRRDPSGNTIYF. The CDR3 DNA is TGCGCCAGCAGGCGGGACCCCTCTGGAAACACCATATATTTT.

J is TRBJ2-7 and V is TRBV7-9, with D uncertain. Germline assignment: CDR1 SEHNR and CDR2 FQNEAQ (reference sequence). This CDR3 spans 16 amino acids. The V end was cut by 3 bases, the J end by 2 bases, with 17 bases between. The CDR3, as DNA: TGTGCCAGCAGCTTGATACTCCGGCATTCAACCTACGAGCAGTACTTC. Translation: CASSLILRHSTYEQYF. Complete variable domain (other parts from reference TRBV7-9 and TRBJ2-7): DTGVSQNPRHKITKRGQNVTFRCDPISEHNRLYWYRQTLGQGPEFLTYFQNEAQLEKSRLLSDRFSAERPKGSFSTLEIQRTEQGDSAMYLCASSLILRHSTYEQYFGPGTRLTVT.

The rearrangement uses TRBV5-1 and TRBJ1-1; 8 nucleotides line up with TRBD1. Unmatched junction bases numbered 16, after V lost 3 bases and J lost 0 bases. Germline V gene data show CDR1 as SGHRS and CDR2 as YFSETQ. This CDR3 is 19 amino acids long. The DNA of the CDR3 is TGCGCCAGCAGCTACGGACAGGGTGGTATGTTCGGGTTGAACACTGAAGCTTTCTTT. Protein product: CASSYGQGGMFGLNTEAFF.

The rearrangement links TRBV2 to TRBJ2-6; D possibly corresponds to TRBD1 (5 bases). Germline assignment: CDR1 SNHLY and CDR2 FYNNEI. The CDR3 runs 16 residues. V lost 5 bases to trimming and J lost 1 base, with 12 bases between them. CDR3 in amino acids: CASSYDSSSGANVLTF. CDR3 in DNA: TGTGCCAGCAGTTACGACAGTTCATCTGGGGCCAACGTCCTGACTTTC.

The chain uses TRBV10-3 and TRBJ2-1; 12 positions agree with TRBD2. Trimming at V came to 7 bases and at J to 7 bases, leaving 5 bases not matched to a gene. Germline V gene data show CDR1 as ENHRY and CDR2 as SYGVKD. The CDR3 loop spans 14 amino acids. DNA for the CDR3: TGTGCCATCAAGACTAGCGGGAGTAGGAATGAGCAGTTCTTC. Amino acids: CAIKTSGSRNEQFF.

The chain combines TRBV6-6 with TRBJ2-7; no clear D gene. Trimming shortened V by 0 bases and J by 0 bases, and 6 bases separated the two germline ends. Germline V CDR1 and CDR2: MNHNY, SVGAGI (reference sequence). CDR3 length equals 14 residues. CDR3 bases: TGTGCCAGCAGTTACTCAGCCGCCTCCTACGAGCAGTACTTC. Translated: CASSYSAASYEQYF.

The genes are TRBV25-1 and TRBJ1-6; weak D call: TRBD1 (6 bases). V was trimmed by 0 bases and J by 7 bases, leaving 10 bases between them. Germline V gene sequence: CDR1 MGHDK, CDR2 SYGVNS. The CDR3 sequence is 15 residues long. CDR3 residues: CASSEYQGPNSPLHF. For the CDR3, the DNA is TGTGCCAGCAGTGAATACCAGGGGCCGAATTCACCCCTCCACTTT. Combining the CDR3 with reference TRBV25-1 and TRBJ1-6 gives the whole variable domain EADIYQTPRYLVIGTGKKITLECSQTMGHDKMYWYQQDPGMELHLIHYSYGVNSTEKGDLSSESTVSRIRTEHFPLTLESARPSHTSQYLCASSEYQGPNSPLHFGNGTRLTVT.

CDR3 residues: CASSLTGAGGNTGELFF. In DNA, the CDR3 is TGCGCCAGCTCCCTCACAGGGGCAGGGGGAAACACCGGGGAGCTGTTTTTT. The chain combines TRBV5-1 with TRBJ2-2; 7 nucleotides line up with TRBD1. Germline loops: CDR1 SGHRS, CDR2 YFSETQ. V was pared by 7 bases and J by 2 bases, with 14 bases of the junction left unmatched. The CDR3 runs 17 residues. Together with reference TRBV5-1 and TRBJ2-2, the CDR3 gives the full variable domain: KAGVTQTPRYLIKTRGQQVTLSCSPISGHRSVSWYQQTPGQGLQFLFEYFSETQRNKGNFPGRFSGRQFSNSRSEMNVSTLELGDSALYLCASSLTGAGGNTGELFFGEGSRLTVL.

V usage is TRBV7-3 and J usage is TRBJ2-7; maybe TRBD1 (5 bases). V lost 4 bases and J lost 5, with 12 bases in between. CDR1 and CDR2 from the germline V gene are SGHTA and FQGTGA. This CDR3 is built from 13 residues. CDR3 residues: CASSSRVRDEQYF. DNA of the CDR3: TGTGCCAGCAGCTCCAGGGTTAGGGACGAGCAGTACTTC.